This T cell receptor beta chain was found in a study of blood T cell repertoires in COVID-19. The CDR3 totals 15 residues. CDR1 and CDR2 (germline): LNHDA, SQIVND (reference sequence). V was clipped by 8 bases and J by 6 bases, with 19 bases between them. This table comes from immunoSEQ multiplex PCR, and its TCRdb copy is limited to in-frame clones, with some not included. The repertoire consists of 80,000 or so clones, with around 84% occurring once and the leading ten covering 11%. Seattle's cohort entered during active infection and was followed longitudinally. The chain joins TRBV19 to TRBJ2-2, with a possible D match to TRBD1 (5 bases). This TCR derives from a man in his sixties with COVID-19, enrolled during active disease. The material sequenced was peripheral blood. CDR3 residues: CASAAWGGRAGELFF. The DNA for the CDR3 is TGTGCCAGTGCCGCTTGGGGCGGAAGGGCCGGGGAGCTGTTTTTT.